This T cell receptor (beta chain) is drawn from a study of graft-versus-host responses after intestinal transplantation. About the research overall: Each patient got anti-thymocyte globulin induction, then tacrolimus and steroids for about 3 years. General observations from the study: GvH clones occurred in recipient marrow; some first appeared in ileum or blood.

Points on this clone: The antigen remains unidentified.

Only in-frame clones appear in the TCRdb table, and some are missing; sequencing was by immunoSEQ multiplex PCR. Of some 38,000 clones listed, roughly 93% are singletons. The sequencing used unstimulated CD8+ T cells sorted from spleen or lymph node cells, collected before transplant. This sequence originates from a human donor who was the organ donor for an intestinal transplant.

Here the CDR3 DNA reads TGTGCCAGCAGCTTAGGAAGGCTGGAGGGGACCCAGTACTTC. It codes for CASSLGRLEGTQYF. The chain links TRBV7-8 to TRBJ2-5, with D perhaps matching TRBD2 (6 bases). Per germline, CDR1 SGHVS and CDR2 FQNEAQ. This CDR3 has 14 residues. V lost 1 base and J 7 bases, leaving 13 bases between the germline ends.